These 21 T cell receptor beta chains share one sample of origin, sequenced in a study of cytomegalovirus exposure and HLA in healthy donors. 13 Jbeta primers and 60 Vbeta primers were used for the PCR. Produced via immunoSEQ multiplex PCR; TCRdb's table is partial and in-frame only. The sample lists about 90,000 clones, 79% seen once, with around 3% in the top ten. Sequenced sample: PBMCs. Source of these receptors: a man aged 25 to 40 in good health and CMV-seronegative.

This chain joins TRBV6-5 and TRBJ2-7; tentative D call: TRBD1 (6 bases). V shed 10 bases and J shed 3 bases, with 16 bases lying between them. Germline V lookup: CDR1 MNHEY, CDR2 SVGAGI. This CDR3 is 13 amino acids long. CDR3 protein: CANKGQSRYEQYF. The DNA of the CDR3 is TGTGCCAACAAAGGACAGTCGCGCTACGAGCAGTACTTC.

The V call is TRBV11-2, the J call TRBJ2-7; D not resolved. Germline assignment: CDR1 SGHAT and CDR2 FQNNGV. V was cut by 5 bases and J by 2 bases, with 16 bases left in between. The CDR3 has 15 residues. The CDR3 DNA reads as TGTGCCAGCAGCCGAGACACCTCGAGAACCTACGAGCAGTACTTC. Its translation: CASSRDTSRTYEQYF.

The chain carries TRBV6-6 and TRBJ1-3, with D perhaps TRBD1 (5 bases). Trimming took 3 bases from V and 0 from J, leaving 12 bases between them. The CDR3 contains 16 residues. The germline V gene has CDR1 MNHNY and CDR2 SVGAGI (reference sequence). CDR3 sequence reads: CASSYLGTGSGNTIYF. In DNA, the CDR3 is TGTGCCAGCAGTTATTTGGGGACTGGCTCTGGAAACACCATATATTTT.

The table lists this clone with a count of one. The V and J genes are TRBV6-5 and TRBJ1-2; TRBD1 aligns across 8 bases. The CDR3 is 14 residues long. With 5 bases clipped from V and 4 bases from J, the junction kept 6 bases outside the gene matches. Germline V gives CDR1 MNHEY, CDR2 SVGAGI. The CDR3 loop reads CASSAGGPSYGYTF. The CDR3 DNA follows: TGTGCCAGCAGTGCAGGGGGCCCTAGCTATGGCTACACCTTC.

The chain has TRBV4-3 and TRBJ2-1; TRBD2 might be the D (6 bases). This CDR3 has 15 amino acids. Trimming took off 7 bases at V and 2 bases at J, with 15 bases between the two ends. Germline V gene sequence: CDR1 LGHNA, CDR2 YSLEER. The CDR3, as DNA: TGCGCCAGCACCCCTGTGGAGGGAGCCTACAATGAGCAGTTCTTC. It translates to CASTPVEGAYNEQFF.

The genes are TRBV7-9 and TRBJ2-3; 9 nucleotides match TRBD2. The CDR3 contains 16 residues. Germline loops: CDR1 SEHNR, CDR2 FQNEAQ (reference sequence). Trimming at V came to 4 bases and at J to 2 bases, leaving 7 bases not matched to a gene. The chain's CDR3 is CASSYPQRGATDTQYF. CDR3 coding DNA: TGTGCCAGCAGCTACCCCCAGCGGGGGGCCACAGATACGCAGTATTTT.

The gene calls are TRBV9 and TRBJ1-1; a possible D gene is TRBD1 (6 bases). CDR1 SGDLS and CDR2 YYNGEE come from the germline V gene. Between the trimmed V and J ends, which lost 6 bases and 4 bases, there was a span of 19 bases. CDR3 length equals 15 residues. CDR3 coding DNA: TGTGCCAGCACCCCGTTCGACAGGATAGGCACTGAAGCTTTCTTT. Translation gives CASTPFDRIGTEAFF.

This rearrangement joins TRBV4-1 to TRBJ1-5; 9 nucleotides line up with TRBD1. The CDR3 has 15 amino acids. V trimming: 3 bases; J trimming: 7 bases; junction bases outside the gene matches: 7. Germline values: CDR1 MGHRA, CDR2 YSYEKL. CDR3 sequence (DNA): TGCGCCAGCAGCCAGGGGACAGGGACTGCGCAGCCCCAGCATTTT. This sequence encodes CASSQGTGTAQPQHF.

The chain has TRBV6-1 and TRBJ2-7, with a tentative D call TRBD2 (6 bases). Germline CDR1 and CDR2: MNHNS and SASEGT. The CDR3 runs to 14 residues. Trimming took off 9 bases at V and 0 bases at J, with 15 bases between the two ends. The CDR3: CASMMGGSSYEQYF. The CDR3 DNA sequence: TGTGCCAGTATGATGGGGGGAAGCTCCTACGAGCAGTACTTC.

CDR3 bases: TGTGCCAGCAGTCCCCTCCCTGATCAGCCCCAGCATTTT. Translating it yields CASSPLPDQPQHF. V usage is TRBV27 and J usage is TRBJ1-5; no firm D call. The length of the CDR3 is 13 residues. Germline V gene sequence: CDR1 MNHEY, CDR2 SMNVEV (reference sequence). Deletions cut 5 bases from V and 5 bases from J, with 10 bases between.

The chain is built from TRBV28 and TRBJ1-2, with D possibly matching TRBD1 (5 bases). This CDR3 region has 14 residues. The V and J ends lost 6 bases and 4 bases respectively, with 15 bases between them. Germline values: CDR1 MDHEN, CDR2 SYDVKM. The CDR3 DNA reads as TGTGCCAGCAGCCGGACAACCTCGGGCTATGGCTACACCTTC. Translated: CASSRTTSGYGYTF.

The chain links TRBV5-1 to TRBJ1-1; TRBD1 matches at 8 bases. The junction had 2 bases not matched to a gene; V was cut back by 0 bases and J by 1 base. Per germline, CDR1 SGHRS and CDR2 YFSETQ. The CDR3 covers 15 residues. The chain's CDR3 is CASSLGGTGNTEAFF. For the CDR3, the DNA is TGCGCCAGCAGCTTGGGGGGGACAGGGAACACTGAAGCTTTCTTT.

The gene calls are TRBV28 and TRBJ1-1; 8 bases match TRBD1. This CDR3 spans 15 amino acids. V gave up 2 bases and J gave up 3 bases; unmatched junction bases: 5. Germline assignment: CDR1 MDHEN and CDR2 SYDVKM. The CDR3 sequence is CASSLPDRAHTEAFF. CDR3 in DNA: TGTGCCAGCAGTTTACCGGACAGGGCTCACACTGAAGCTTTCTTT.

This clone appeared a single time. V usage is TRBV7-7 and J usage is TRBJ2-1; maybe TRBD1 (6 bases). The length of the CDR3 is 13 residues. The V gene lost 5 bases and the J gene lost 7 bases, with 12 bases spanning the gap. Germline V lookup: CDR1 SSHAT, CDR2 FNYEAQ (reference sequence). This chain's CDR3 is CASSLGQHNEQFF. The CDR3 DNA is TGTGCCAGCAGCCTAGGACAGCATAATGAGCAGTTCTTC.

The CDR3 loop is CASSLDRRARTSYEQYF. Here the CDR3 DNA reads TGCGCCAGCAGCTTGGACAGGCGAGCCCGTACCTCCTACGAGCAGTACTTC. The V and J genes are TRBV5-1 and TRBJ2-7, with a tentative D call TRBD1 (5 bases). CDR1 is SGHRS, CDR2 YFSETQ, per germline. With 0 bases removed from V and 0 bases from J, the gap between germline ends came to 16 bases. This CDR3 is 17 amino acids long.

This clone was counted between two and nine times. The gene calls are TRBV2 and TRBJ1-5, with D perhaps TRBD1 (6 bases). The V gene's germline CDR1 is SNHLY and CDR2 FYNNEI. V lost 3 bases, J lost 7 bases, and 13 bases lay in between. The CDR3 runs 14 residues. The CDR3 protein is CASSDVGGNQPQHF. CDR3 sequence (DNA): TGTGCCAGCAGTGATGTAGGGGGAAACCAGCCCCAGCATTTT.

This rearrangement joins TRBV7-3 to TRBJ2-2, with TRBD2 as a possible D gene (6 bases). The CDR3 spans 16 residues. Per the germline V gene, CDR1 is SGHTA and CDR2 is FQGTGA. The V and J ends lost 0 bases and 8 bases respectively, with 16 bases between them. The CDR3 DNA reads TGTGCCAGCAGCTTAACGGGGACTCTGGCCCCGGGGGAGCTGTTTTTT. Translated, it gives CASSLTGTLAPGELFF.

DNA of the CDR3: TGCAGCGGACAGACAGGGCAAGAGACCCAGTACTTC. This gives the protein CSGQTGQETQYF. V is TRBV29-1 and J is TRBJ2-5, with 7 bases aligning to TRBD1. The germline V gene has CDR1 SQVTM and CDR2 ANQGSEA. The CDR3 covers 12 residues. After removal of 7 bases from V and 2 bases from J, the junction contained 4 bases not matched to a gene. The full variable domain, completed using reference TRBV29-1 and TRBJ2-5, is SAVISQKPSRDICQRGTSLTIQCQVDSQVTMMFWYRQQPGQSLTLIATANQGSEATYESGFVIDKFPISRPNLTFSTLTVSNMSPEDSSIYLCSGQTGQETQYFGPGTRLLVL.

Note on this clone: The same CDR3 also results from other DNA sequences found in this sample. The V and J genes are TRBV9 and TRBJ1-4, with 7 bases aligning to TRBD1. V lost 0 bases, J lost 6 bases, and 2 bases stayed unmatched. The CDR3 totals 14 residues. From germline, CDR1 is SGDLS and CDR2 YYNGEE. The CDR3 region is CASSVGTGDEKLFF. Written as DNA, the CDR3 is TGTGCCAGCAGCGTAGGTACAGGGGATGAAAAACTGTTTTTT.

The V and J genes are TRBV6-1 and TRBJ1-2, with TRBD1 as a possible D gene (6 bases). Per the germline V gene, CDR1 is MNHNS and CDR2 is SASEGT. V lost 1 base, J lost 4 bases, and 10 bases lay in between. The CDR3 sequence is 14 residues long. This CDR3 is CASSEDNRAYGYTF. The CDR3 DNA is TGTGCCAGCAGTGAAGATAACAGGGCCTATGGCTACACCTTC.

The V gene is TRBV7-3, the J gene TRBJ2-7, with TRBD1 identical over 8 bases. The V gene's germline CDR1 is SGHTA and CDR2 FQGTGA. The CDR3 is 15 amino acids. Trimming removed 5 bases from V and 0 bases from J; junction bases left unmatched: 6. CDR3 protein: CASSPDGTGSYEQYF. CDR3 nucleotides: TGTGCCAGCAGCCCGGATGGGACAGGCTCCTACGAGCAGTACTTC.